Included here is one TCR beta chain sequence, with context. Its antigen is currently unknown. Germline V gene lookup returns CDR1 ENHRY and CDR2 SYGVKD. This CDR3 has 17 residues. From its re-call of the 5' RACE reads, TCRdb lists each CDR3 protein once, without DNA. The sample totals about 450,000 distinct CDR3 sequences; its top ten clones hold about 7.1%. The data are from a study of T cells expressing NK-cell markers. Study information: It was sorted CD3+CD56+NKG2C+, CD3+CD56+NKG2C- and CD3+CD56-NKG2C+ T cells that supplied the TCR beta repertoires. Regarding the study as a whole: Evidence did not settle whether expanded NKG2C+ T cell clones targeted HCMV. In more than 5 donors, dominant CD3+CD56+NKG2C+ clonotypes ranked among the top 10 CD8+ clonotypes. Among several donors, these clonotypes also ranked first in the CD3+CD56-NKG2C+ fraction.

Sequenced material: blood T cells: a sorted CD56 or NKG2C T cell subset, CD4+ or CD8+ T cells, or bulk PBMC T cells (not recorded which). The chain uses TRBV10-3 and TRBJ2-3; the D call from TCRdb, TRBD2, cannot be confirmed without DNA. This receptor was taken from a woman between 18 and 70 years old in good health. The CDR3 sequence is CAISESGLAGGTDTQYF.